These 32 T cell receptor beta chains originate from one sample sequenced in a study of vaccination effects on CD4 cells after COVID-19 (dated by TCRdb to the early 2020s). No antigen has been identified for these receptors. Receptor libraries were prepared by the immunoSEQ multiplex PCR assay. TCRdb provides this immuneACCESS table in a form limited to in-frame rearrangements. Some clones are lacking; in checked studies, under half of them reflect an unresolved V gene, and why the rest are absent is not known. Counted in this sample were tens of thousands of clones; around 67% of them appeared once. Approximately 2% of the sample rests with the top ten. After about 9 days of culture, CD4+ T cells were isolated with the EasySep CD4+ T cell isolation kit. Each participant received two doses of an mRNA SARS-CoV-2 vaccine, either BNT162b2 or mRNA-1273. The sequencing used CD4+ T cells from PBMCs cultured without peptide, collected after COVID-19 vaccination. The receptors shown here come from a human donor who received a COVID-19 vaccine.

The chain is built from TRBV28 and TRBJ1-1, with D possibly matching TRBD1 (5 bases). The V end lost 2 bases, the J end lost 1 base, and 5 bases lay between the germline ends. Germline loops: CDR1 MDHEN, CDR2 SYDVKM. The CDR3 is 13 residues long. CDR3 sequence reads: CASSLTGNTEAFF. The DNA for the CDR3 is TGTGCCAGCAGTTTAACAGGGAACACTGAAGCTTTCTTT.

The sample holds one count of this clone. CDR3 coding DNA: TGTGCCAGCAGCGAATACCCACCCACAGATACGCAGTATTTT. It is translated as CASSEYPPTDTQYF. The rearrangement links TRBV2 to TRBJ2-3; no clear D gene. V lost 6 bases and J lost 2, with 12 bases in between. Germline V gene data show CDR1 as SNHLY and CDR2 as FYNNEI. The CDR3 totals 14 residues.

This clone turned up a few times. A read error may produce the germline difference seen at one junction end. The DNA for the CDR3 is TGTGCCAGCAGCAAAGACAGGGGGGATCAGCCCCAGCATTTT. Its protein product is CASSKDRGDQPQHF. This chain links TRBV4-2 with TRBJ1-5, with 9 bases aligning to TRBD1. The CDR3 sequence is 14 residues long. Germline assignment: CDR1 LGHNA and CDR2 YNFKEQ.

This rearrangement joins TRBV19 to TRBJ2-1, with D possibly being TRBD2 (6 bases). This CDR3 contains 15 residues. The ends were cut back, 4 bases at V and 5 bases at J, with 15 bases in the middle. Germline V gives CDR1 LNHDA, CDR2 SQIVND (reference sequence). The CDR3 DNA is TGTGCCAGTAGTACCCCCCCCGGGAGCCACAATGAGCAGTTCTTC. It yields the protein CASSTPPGSHNEQFF.

This clone was seen only a few times. V and J are TRBV3-1 (or the pseudogene TRBV3-2) and TRBJ2-7; no firm D call. Germline lookup yields CDR1 LGHDT and CDR2 YNNKEL (reference sequence). Trimming left V 6 bases short and J 7 bases short, with 16 bases between. CDR3 length equals 13 residues. The CDR3 DNA reads TGTGCCAGCAGTTACCGGGCCACTGGAGAGCAGTACGTC. As protein: CASSYRATGEQYV.

In this sample, this clone turned up a few times. This chain connects TRBV5-8 to TRBJ1-3; D ambiguous. This CDR3 has 13 residues. The germline CDR1 and CDR2 sequences are SGHTS and YDEGEE. V gave up 2 bases and J gave up 7 bases, with 10 bases separating them. The CDR3 loop is CASSFSEGNTIYF. In DNA form, the CDR3 reads TGTGCCAGCAGCTTCTCCGAAGGGAACACCATATATTTT. Full variable domain (remainder filled in from reference TRBV5-8 and TRBJ1-3): EAGVTQSPTHLIKTRGQQATLRCSPISGHTSVYWYQQALGLGLQFLLWYDEGEERNRGNFPPRFSGRQFPNYSSELNVNALELEDSALYLCASSFSEGNTIYFGEGSWLTVV.

The chain has TRBV7-3 and TRBJ2-1; D perhaps matches TRBD2 (7 bases). V lost 5 bases and J lost 7, with 21 bases in between. Germline V gives CDR1 SGHTA, CDR2 FQGTGA. The CDR3 is 16 residues long. The CDR3 protein is CASSRTGTGGRNEQFF. The CDR3 nucleotides are TGTGCCAGCAGCCGTACGGGGACGGGGGGCCGAAATGAGCAGTTCTTC.

V gene TRBV2 combines with J gene TRBJ1-3; 9 nucleotides line up with TRBD1. CDR1 and CDR2 from the germline V gene are SNHLY and FYNNEI. The V segment lost 10 bases and the J segment 4 bases; nucleotides outside the gene matches: 5. This CDR3 region has 13 residues. Here the CDR3 DNA reads TGTGCCACCTCCGGGACAGGGGGAAACACCATATATTTT. Protein product: CATSGTGGNTIYF.

This clone appeared a single time. The J gene is TRBJ1-1, the V gene TRBV19, with a tentative D call TRBD1 (6 bases). The CDR3 length is 14 residues. The V gene lost 4 bases and the J gene lost 4 bases, with 13 bases spanning the gap. From germline, CDR1 is LNHDA and CDR2 SQIVND (reference sequence). The DNA for the CDR3 is TGTGCCAGTAGTAAAGGAACAGGGTCCACTGAAGCTTTCTTT. Protein product: CASSKGTGSTEAFF. Together with reference TRBV19 and TRBJ1-1, the CDR3 gives the full variable domain: DGGITQSPKYLFRKEGQNVTLSCEQNLNHDAMYWYRQDPGQGLRLIYYSQIVNDFQKGDIAEGYSVSREKKESFPLTVTSAQKNPTAFYLCASSKGTGSTEAFFGQGTRLTVV.

This clone came up a few times. The genes are TRBV12-5 and TRBJ1-6, with D maybe TRBD1 (5 bases). This CDR3 spans 15 amino acids. Trimming cost V 6 bases and J 9 bases, with 18 bases left between them. Germline CDR1 LGHNT, CDR2 FRNRAP. CDR3 DNA sequence: TGTGCTAGTGGGGGGGACGGGGGAACCAGTTCACCCCTCCACTTT. It encodes CASGGDGGTSSPLHF.

In this sample, this clone turned up a few times. The chain carries TRBV2 and TRBJ1-6, with a possible D match to TRBD1 (5 bases). V lost 3 bases to trimming and J lost 11 bases, with 11 bases between them. This CDR3 is built from 13 residues. CDR1 is SNHLY and CDR2 is FYNNEI in the germline V gene. The DNA for the CDR3 is TGTGCCAGCAGTGAGGAGCTGGGGCCACCCCTCCACTTT. It codes for CASSEELGPPLHF.

The chain links TRBV5-5 to TRBJ2-3; D is possibly TRBD2 (6 bases). V was clipped by 4 bases and J by 2 bases, with 14 bases between them. The CDR3 loop spans 15 amino acids. Germline values: CDR1 SGHKS, CDR2 YYEKEE (reference sequence). The CDR3 region has the DNA TGTGCCAGCAGCCGGAGGGGCCAGGTCACAGATACGCAGTATTTT. This sequence encodes CASSRRGQVTDTQYF.

This chain connects TRBV28 to TRBJ1-2, with TRBD1 as a possible D gene (6 bases). The length of the CDR3 is 13 residues. CDR1 MDHEN and CDR2 SYDVKM come from the germline V gene. Deletions cut 3 bases from V and 7 bases from J, with 12 bases between. The CDR3 reads CASSLEGVGGYTF. CDR3 DNA: TGTGCCAGCAGTTTGGAGGGGGTGGGTGGCTACACCTTC.

This clone turned up a few times. This sequence joins TRBV12-3 or TRBV12-4 and TRBJ1-6, with D unclear. Trimming pared 3 bases from V and 5 bases from J, leaving 5 bases between. The CDR3 sequence is 13 residues long. The CDR3 nucleotides are TGTGCCAGCAGTTTCCTCAATAATTCACCCCTCCACTTT. Amino acids: CASSFLNNSPLHF.

This clone has a count of ten or more. V usage is TRBV5-1 and J usage is TRBJ2-2; D is possibly TRBD2 (5 bases). The CDR3 runs to 14 residues. Germline V gene lookup returns CDR1 SGHRS and CDR2 YFSETQ. The V end lost 0 bases, the J end lost 6 bases, and 9 bases lay between the germline ends. CDR3 in DNA: TGCGCCAGCAGCTTGGCCGGGGTGCCCGGGGAGCTGTTTTTT. Protein sequence: CASSLAGVPGELFF. The entire variable domain, with the rest obtained from reference TRBV5-1 and TRBJ2-2, is as follows: KAGVTQTPRYLIKTRGQQVTLSCSPISGHRSVSWYQQTPGQGLQFLFEYFSETQRNKGNFPGRFSGRQFSNSRSEMNVSTLELGDSALYLCASSLAGVPGELFFGEGSRLTVL.

This clone was counted once. This chain links TRBV3-1 (or the pseudogene TRBV3-2) with TRBJ1-2; unclear D gene. There are 14 residues in the CDR3. CDR1 is LGHDT and CDR2 is YNNKEL in the germline V gene (reference sequence). The V gene lost 3 bases and the J gene lost 2 bases, with 10 bases spanning the gap. This chain's CDR3 is CASSQGIFNYGYTF. In DNA form, the CDR3 reads TGTGCCAGCAGCCAGGGGATATTCAACTATGGCTACACCTTC.

CDR3 bases: TGTGCCAGCAGCGGAAGGTGGAACACTGAAGCTTTCTTT. Residues: CASSGRWNTEAFF. The chain links TRBV2 to TRBJ1-1, with no clear D. This CDR3 contains 13 residues. V was pared by 6 bases and J by 1 base, with 9 bases between. Germline V gives CDR1 SNHLY, CDR2 FYNNEI.

This clone was seen just once. V usage is TRBV4-3 and J usage is TRBJ2-1; perhaps TRBD2 as D (5 bases). The CDR3 loop spans 13 amino acids. CDR1 and CDR2 from the germline V gene are LGHNA and YSLEER. The ends were cut back, 4 bases at V and 9 bases at J, with 13 bases in the middle. CDR3 DNA: TGCGCCAGCAGCCCCTGGACGGCGGGTGAGCAGTTCTTC. Translated, it gives CASSPWTAGEQFF.

The rearrangement links TRBV10-3 to TRBJ1-5; tentative D call: TRBD1 (5 bases). Germline V gene data show CDR1 as ENHRY and CDR2 as SYGVKD. V lost 6 bases, J lost 2 bases, and 8 bases lay in between. The CDR3 covers 13 residues. CDR3 DNA: TGTGCCATCAGACAGGAGGGCAATCAGCCCCAGCATTTT. Translating it yields CAIRQEGNQPQHF.

The chain links TRBV6-5 to TRBJ1-2, with unresolved D. V was shortened by 0 bases and J by 5 bases, with 13 bases between the two germline ends. The CDR3 runs to 15 residues. Germline CDR1 MNHEY, CDR2 SVGAGI. As DNA, the CDR3 is TGTGCCAGCAGTTACTCTGGCCGGATGGGGTATGGCTACACCTTC. This translates into CASSYSGRMGYGYTF.

Only a few counts were recorded for this clone. J is TRBJ2-2 and V is TRBV19; D ambiguous. Trimming took off 4 bases at V and 0 bases at J, with 6 bases between the two ends. The CDR3 contains 14 residues. CDR1 is LNHDA and CDR2 is SQIVND in the germline V gene (reference sequence). CDR3 sequence (DNA): TGTGCCAGTAGTACCATCGCGAACACCGGGGAGCTGTTTTTT. Translated: CASSTIANTGELFF.

The CDR3 is CASSFTGAQETQYF. In DNA form, the CDR3 reads TGTGCCAGTAGTTTCACAGGGGCCCAAGAGACCCAGTACTTC. The chain has TRBV19 and TRBJ2-5, with TRBD1 matching over 7 bases. This CDR3 is 14 amino acids long. CDR1 LNHDA and CDR2 SQIVND come from the germline V gene (reference sequence). V dropped 5 bases and J dropped 1; count of bases not matched to a gene: 4.

The chain links TRBV6-5 to TRBJ2-7; TRBD2 might be the D (6 bases). V was pared by 6 bases and J by 2 bases, with 11 bases between. This CDR3 spans 13 amino acids. Per germline, CDR1 MNHEY and CDR2 SVGAGI. CDR3 amino acids: CASSAEGAYEQYV. DNA for the CDR3: TGTGCCAGCAGCGCGGAGGGTGCCTACGAGCAGTACGTC.

The gene calls are TRBV6-1 and TRBJ2-7, with D possibly called TRBD1 or TRBD2 (5 bases each). Trimming took off 2 bases at V and 7 bases at J, with 12 bases between the two ends. Germline V lookup: CDR1 MNHNS, CDR2 SASEGT. This CDR3 spans 13 amino acids. This CDR3 reads CASSEFGWGEQYV. In DNA, the CDR3 is TGTGCCAGCAGTGAATTCGGCTGGGGGGAGCAGTACGTC.

The chain links TRBV19 to TRBJ1-5; no definite D call. The germline V gene has CDR1 LNHDA and CDR2 SQIVND (reference sequence). This CDR3 has 15 residues. V was clipped by 2 bases and J by 0 bases, with 8 bases between them. CDR3 region: CASSILMNSNQPQHF. CDR3 bases: TGTGCCAGTAGTATATTAATGAATAGCAATCAGCCCCAGCATTTT.

The V gene is TRBV10-1, the J gene TRBJ2-3; the D gene is possibly TRBD1 (6 bases). CDR1 and CDR2 (germline): WNHNN, SYGVQD (reference sequence). The CDR3 covers 13 residues. V was clipped by 4 bases and J by 9 bases, with 14 bases between them. The DNA of the CDR3 is TGCGCCAGCAGTGTCTCCCCGAGGGGGACGCAGTATTTT. Translation: CASSVSPRGTQYF.

The rearrangement uses TRBV28 and TRBJ1-2, with D perhaps matching TRBD1 (5 bases). Germline V gives CDR1 MDHEN, CDR2 SYDVKM. Trimming took off 4 bases at V and 6 bases at J, with 12 bases between the two ends. The CDR3 is made up of 13 amino acids. The CDR3 nucleotides read TGTGCCAGCAGTTCGGGGGTGGTAAATGGCTACACCTTC. Amino acid sequence: CASSSGVVNGYTF.

The rearrangement joins TRBV21-1 to TRBJ2-3; TRBD2, the table's D call, lacks a check against the DNA. TRBV21-1 has pseudogene status. CDR3 size: 18 residues. CDR3 DNA sequence: TGTGCCAGCAGCAAATTGATTTGGGGGGTCCCTAGCACAGATACGCAGTATTTT. This translates into CASSKLIWGVPSTDTQYF.

This clone turned up a few times. V is TRBV6-6 and J is TRBJ1-2; 9 bases map to TRBD1. The length of the CDR3 is 12 residues. From germline, CDR1 is MNHNY and CDR2 SVGAGI (reference sequence). V was clipped by 7 bases and J by 8 bases; unmatched bases: 5. The CDR3 bases are TGTGCCAGCAAGCGGACAGGGGACGGCTACACCTTC. Amino acid sequence: CASKRTGDGYTF.

The J gene is TRBJ2-3, the V gene TRBV5-1; the D gene is possibly TRBD1 (7 bases). V lost 2 bases to trimming and J lost 3 bases, with 13 bases between them. Germline-derived CDR1 and CDR2 are SGHRS and YFSETQ. This CDR3 is 15 amino acids long. The CDR3 is CASSLEQGRTDTQYF. CDR3 sequence (DNA): TGCGCCAGCAGCTTAGAACAGGGGAGGACAGATACGCAGTATTTT. Based on the CDR3 plus reference TRBV5-1 and TRBJ2-3, the full variable domain is KAGVTQTPRYLIKTRGQQVTLSCSPISGHRSVSWYQQTPGQGLQFLFEYFSETQRNKGNFPGRFSGRQFSNSRSEMNVSTLELGDSALYLCASSLEQGRTDTQYFGPGTRLTVL.

V usage is TRBV5-8 and J usage is TRBJ1-2; no clear D gene. V was trimmed by 0 bases and J by 4 bases, leaving 13 bases between them. The V gene's germline CDR1 is SGHTS and CDR2 YDEGEE. CDR3 length equals 15 residues. This CDR3 reads CASSLVLASSYGYTF. CDR3 nucleotide sequence: TGTGCCAGCAGCTTGGTGTTAGCGTCTAGCTATGGCTACACCTTC. Full variable domain (rest looked up from reference TRBV5-8 and TRBJ1-2): EAGVTQSPTHLIKTRGQQATLRCSPISGHTSVYWYQQALGLGLQFLLWYDEGEERNRGNFPPRFSGRQFPNYSSELNVNALELEDSALYLCASSLVLASSYGYTFGSGTRLTVV.

The chain uses TRBV9 and TRBJ2-1; TRBD1 might be the D (6 bases). CDR1 SGDLS and CDR2 YYNGEE come from the germline V gene. This CDR3 region has 13 residues. V lost 4 bases to trimming and J lost 6 bases, with 11 bases between them. For the CDR3, the DNA is TGTGCCAGCAGCACCAACAGGGCCAATGAGCAGTTCTTC. Its translation is CASSTNRANEQFF.